This is a list of T cell receptor beta chains from one sample in a study of blood T cell repertoires in COVID-19. Produced via immunoSEQ multiplex PCR; TCRdb's table is partial and in-frame only. The sample holds about 300,000 clones, over 85% seen once. The specimen sequenced was peripheral blood. The receptors stem from a woman aged 25-40 years with COVID-19, enrolled during active disease. Both conserved end residues are part of each CDR3. D genes are given only for firm matches. Size is stated for part of the rows, as once, few or many counts, or as a class when the clone is expanded.

V gene: TRBV7-6
clone size: -
J gene: TRBJ1-1
D gene: -
CDR3 DNA: TGTGCCAGCAGCTTTATGGGAGGGGCTGAAGCTTTCTTT
CDR3 protein: CASSFMGGAEAFF

V gene: TRBV5-8
clone size: -
J gene: TRBJ1-1
D gene: -
CDR3 DNA: TGTGCCAGCAGCTTGGAAGGAGGGTTGAACACTGAAGCTTTCTTT
CDR3 protein: CASSLEGGLNTEAFF

V gene: TRBV7-8
clone size: -
J gene: TRBJ2-1
D gene: TRBD2
CDR3 DNA: TGTGCCAGCAGCCCGCAGACTAGCGGGGGTGACAATGAGCAGTTCTTC
CDR3 protein: CASSPQTSGGDNEQFF

V gene: TRBV7-3
clone size: -
J gene: TRBJ2-1
D gene: TRBD2
CDR3 DNA: TGTGCCAGCAGCGCATCTAGCGGTTCTCGGAATGAGCAGTTCTTC
CDR3 protein: CASSASSGSRNEQFF

V gene: TRBV5-4
clone size: -
J gene: TRBJ1-1
D gene: TRBD1
CDR3 DNA: TGTGCCGCGGAAGATCGGACAGGGGAAGCTTTCTTT
CDR3 protein: CAAEDRTGEAFF

V gene: TRBV7-6
clone size: -
J gene: TRBJ2-1
D gene: -
CDR3 DNA: TGTGCCAGCAGCTTAGACGTGGGTAGGGGTGGTGAGCAGTTCTTC
CDR3 protein: CASSLDVGRGGEQFF

V gene: TRBV5-1
clone size: few
J gene: TRBJ1-2
D gene: -
CDR3 DNA: TGCGCCAGCAGCTTGGGCCAGGGCCCCAACTATGGCTACACCTTC
CDR3 protein: CASSLGQGPNYGYTF

V gene: TRBV15
clone size: -
J gene: TRBJ1-2
D gene: -
CDR3 DNA: TGTGCCACCAGCAGAGGGGGGGGACGTCGTACTAACTATGGCTACACCTTC
CDR3 protein: CATSRGGGRRTNYGYTF

V gene: TRBV29-1
clone size: -
J gene: TRBJ2-6
D gene: TRBD1
CDR3 DNA: TGCAGCGTTGGACAGGGGTCTGGGGCCAACGTCCTGACTTTC
CDR3 protein: CSVGQGSGANVLTF

V gene: TRBV13
clone size: once
J gene: TRBJ1-1
D gene: -
CDR3 DNA: TGTGCCAGCAGCTACTGGTGGAACACTGAAGCTTTCTTT
CDR3 protein: CASSYWWNTEAFF

V gene: TRBV10-3
clone size: few
J gene: TRBJ1-6
D gene: -
CDR3 DNA: TGTGCCATCAGTGAGTCGGGAGGGTTCAATTCACCCCTCCACTTT
CDR3 protein: CAISESGGFNSPLHF

V gene: TRBV7-8
clone size: once
J gene: TRBJ2-7
D gene: -
CDR3 DNA: TGTGCCAGCAGCCCCCCGGCCTGGGGCGACGAGCAGTACTTC
CDR3 protein: CASSPPAWGDEQYF

V gene: TRBV14
clone size: -
J gene: TRBJ2-5
D gene: -
CDR3 DNA: TGTGCCAGCAGCCAAGCGCAGGGATTCGAGACCCAGTACTTC
CDR3 protein: CASSQAQGFETQYF

V gene: TRBV5-4
clone size: -
J gene: TRBJ1-6
D gene: -
CDR3 DNA: TGTGCCAGCAGCACCCTAATTAATTCACCCCTCCACTTT
CDR3 protein: CASSTLINSPLHF

V gene: TRBV18
clone size: -
J gene: TRBJ2-3
D gene: TRBD2
CDR3 DNA: TGTGCCAGCTCACCGACCCGTAGCGGGGCCAGCACAGATACGCAGTATTTT
CDR3 protein: CASSPTRSGASTDTQYF

V gene: TRBV27
clone size: -
J gene: TRBJ2-3
D gene: -
CDR3 DNA: TGTGCCAGCAGTCCCTACGGGGTCAGCACAGATACGCAGTATTTT
CDR3 protein: CASSPYGVSTDTQYF

V gene: TRBV28
clone size: -
J gene: TRBJ1-4
D gene: -
CDR3 DNA: TGTGCCAGCGGGGACACCCATGAAAAACTGTTTTTT
CDR3 protein: CASGDTHEKLFF

V gene: TRBV18
clone size: -
J gene: TRBJ1-1
D gene: TRBD1
CDR3 DNA: TGTGCCAGCTCACCCCTGGACAGGGCTCGCACTGAAGCTTTCTTT
CDR3 protein: CASSPLDRARTEAFF

V gene: TRBV30
clone size: once
J gene: TRBJ1-2
D gene: -
CDR3 DNA: TGTGCCTGGACCTCTATCGGGGGCTACACCTTC
CDR3 protein: CAWTSIGGYTF

V gene: TRBV5-6
clone size: -
J gene: TRBJ2-5
D gene: TRBD2
CDR3 DNA: TGTGCCAGCAGCTTGGAAGCGGGGGGGCTCCAAGAGACCCAGTACTTC
CDR3 protein: CASSLEAGGLQETQYF

V gene: TRBV9
clone size: -
J gene: TRBJ2-7
D gene: -
CDR3 DNA: TGTGCCAGCAGCGTAATCCCCAACGACGGGGAGCAGTACTTC
CDR3 protein: CASSVIPNDGEQYF

V gene: TRBV14
clone size: -
J gene: TRBJ1-1
D gene: -
CDR3 DNA: TGTGCCAGCAGCCAACTTCAGGGGTCCACTGAAGCTTTCTTT
CDR3 protein: CASSQLQGSTEAFF

V gene: TRBV6-5
clone size: -
J gene: TRBJ1-1
D gene: -
CDR3 DNA: TGTGCCAGCAGTCGACAAGATTTCACTGAAGCTTTCTTT
CDR3 protein: CASSRQDFTEAFF

V gene: TRBV12-3/TRBV12-4
clone size: once
J gene: TRBJ2-5
D gene: -
CDR3 DNA: TGTGCCAGCAGTAAGACAGGTGCCGGGGCCCAGTACTTC
CDR3 protein: CASSKTGAGAQYF

V gene: TRBV5-4
clone size: -
J gene: TRBJ2-5
D gene: -
CDR3 DNA: TGTGCCAGCAGCTTGTTCGGCAGGGGCGACCAAGAGACCCAGTACTTC
CDR3 protein: CASSLFGRGDQETQYF

V gene: TRBV24-1
clone size: -
J gene: TRBJ1-6
D gene: -
CDR3 DNA: TGTGCCACCAGGGGGCGCAGGGCCTGCTATTCACCCCTCCACTTT
CDR3 protein: CATRGRRACYSPLHF

V gene: TRBV20-1
clone size: -
J gene: TRBJ2-3
D gene: TRBD2
CDR3 DNA: TGCAGCGCAAGCGGGGTGGATACGCAGTATTTT
CDR3 protein: CSASGVDTQYF

V gene: TRBV29-1
clone size: -
J gene: TRBJ2-3
D gene: TRBD2
CDR3 DNA: TGCAGCGTTGTCCTGGGGGTAGCGGGGGGCCCGGGCACAGATACGCAGTATTTT
CDR3 protein: CSVVLGVAGGPGTDTQYF

V gene: TRBV5-1
clone size: -
J gene: TRBJ2-3
D gene: -
CDR3 DNA: TGCGCCAGCAGCTCTCGCGTGCCTCCAGATACGCAGTATTTT
CDR3 protein: CASSSRVPPDTQYF

V gene: TRBV24-1
clone size: -
J gene: TRBJ1-5
D gene: -
CDR3 DNA: TGTGCCACCAGTGGGGGGGGAGGGAGCAATCAGCCCCAGCATTTT
CDR3 protein: CATSGGGGSNQPQHF

V gene: TRBV6-5
clone size: few
J gene: TRBJ1-6
D gene: TRBD1
CDR3 DNA: TGTGCCAGCATTAGCCAGGGGGCCGTTGGTTCACCCCTCCACTTT
CDR3 protein: CASISQGAVGSPLHF

V gene: TRBV18
clone size: -
J gene: TRBJ2-2
D gene: -
CDR3 DNA: TGTGCCAGCTCACCAAGGACAACTAACACCGGGGAGCTGTTTTTT
CDR3 protein: CASSPRTTNTGELFF

V gene: TRBV6-2/TRBV6-3
clone size: -
J gene: TRBJ2-2
D gene: -
CDR3 DNA: TGTGCCAGCAGTTACTCCAGGGACTCCGGGGAGCTGTTTTTT
CDR3 protein: CASSYSRDSGELFF

V gene: TRBV2
clone size: -
J gene: TRBJ1-1
D gene: -
CDR3 DNA: TGTGCCAGCAGCAGGGTCCTGAACACTGAAGCTTTCTTT
CDR3 protein: CASSRVLNTEAFF

V gene: TRBV27
clone size: -
J gene: TRBJ2-1
D gene: TRBD2
CDR3 DNA: TGTGCCAGCAGTGAACGGACTAGCGGGGACAATGAGCAGTTCTTC
CDR3 protein: CASSERTSGDNEQFF

V gene: TRBV24-1
clone size: -
J gene: TRBJ1-5
D gene: TRBD1
CDR3 DNA: TGTGCCACCGCGCCGACAGGGGATGGTCAGCCCCAGCATTTT
CDR3 protein: CATAPTGDGQPQHF

V gene: TRBV2
clone size: once
J gene: TRBJ1-1
D gene: -
CDR3 DNA: TGTGCCATATCAGGTCAACTTGAAGCTTTCTTT
CDR3 protein: CAISGQLEAFF

V gene: TRBV2
clone size: -
J gene: TRBJ1-2
D gene: TRBD1
CDR3 DNA: TGTGCCAGCAGTGAGGGACAGGGTAATTACTATGGCTACACCTTC
CDR3 protein: CASSEGQGNYYGYTF

V gene: TRBV4-1
clone size: -
J gene: TRBJ1-5
D gene: -
CDR3 DNA: TGCGCCAGCAGCCAAGGTTGGGGCGCTAGGTCTAGCAATCAGCCCCAGCATTTT
CDR3 protein: CASSQGWGARSSNQPQHF

V gene: TRBV5-1
clone size: -
J gene: TRBJ2-6
D gene: -
CDR3 DNA: TGCGCCAGCAGCTTCGACTTGTCTGGGGCCAACGTCCTGACTTTC
CDR3 protein: CASSFDLSGANVLTF

V gene: TRBV4-1
clone size: -
J gene: TRBJ1-6
D gene: TRBD1
CDR3 DNA: TGCGCCAGCAGCCTCCATCCGACAGGGACCTATAATTCACCCCTCCACTTT
CDR3 protein: CASSLHPTGTYNSPLHF

V gene: TRBV19
clone size: -
J gene: TRBJ2-2
D gene: -
CDR3 DNA: TGTGCCAGTAGTAGTAGCGGATCGAACACCGGGGAGCTGTTTTTT
CDR3 protein: CASSSSGSNTGELFF

V gene: TRBV19
clone size: -
J gene: TRBJ1-1
D gene: -
CDR3 DNA: TGTGCCAGTAGTATGCTCCAGGGTATATTTACTGAAGCTTTCTTT
CDR3 protein: CASSMLQGIFTEAFF

V gene: TRBV7-9
clone size: -
J gene: TRBJ1-6
D gene: TRBD1
CDR3 DNA: TGTGCCAGCAGCTTAGGAGGAGCAGGGGGTTCACCCCTCCACTTT
CDR3 protein: CASSLGGAGGSPLHF

V gene: TRBV7-9
clone size: -
J gene: TRBJ1-4
D gene: -
CDR3 DNA: TGTGCCAGCAGCCAAACGGCCTCAAGCGGGGAAAAACTGTTTTTT
CDR3 protein: CASSQTASSGEKLFF

V gene: TRBV4-2
clone size: -
J gene: TRBJ1-5
D gene: -
CDR3 DNA: TGTGCCAGCAGCCAAGATCGGCCAGGCCATCAGCCCCAGCATTTT
CDR3 protein: CASSQDRPGHQPQHF

V gene: TRBV7-2
clone size: -
J gene: TRBJ1-1
D gene: -
CDR3 DNA: TGTGCCAGCAGCTCACAGGGTGGTAACACTGAAGCTTTCTTT
CDR3 protein: CASSSQGGNTEAFF

V gene: TRBV27
clone size: once
J gene: TRBJ1-2
D gene: -
CDR3 DNA: TGTGCCAGCAGCCCCAGGGGCCCTCACTATGGCTACACCTTC
CDR3 protein: CASSPRGPHYGYTF

V gene: TRBV19
clone size: -
J gene: TRBJ2-4
D gene: -
CDR3 DNA: TGTGCCAGTCGTAGGGCGCATCTAGCCAAAAACATTCAGTACTTC
CDR3 protein: CASRRAHLAKNIQYF